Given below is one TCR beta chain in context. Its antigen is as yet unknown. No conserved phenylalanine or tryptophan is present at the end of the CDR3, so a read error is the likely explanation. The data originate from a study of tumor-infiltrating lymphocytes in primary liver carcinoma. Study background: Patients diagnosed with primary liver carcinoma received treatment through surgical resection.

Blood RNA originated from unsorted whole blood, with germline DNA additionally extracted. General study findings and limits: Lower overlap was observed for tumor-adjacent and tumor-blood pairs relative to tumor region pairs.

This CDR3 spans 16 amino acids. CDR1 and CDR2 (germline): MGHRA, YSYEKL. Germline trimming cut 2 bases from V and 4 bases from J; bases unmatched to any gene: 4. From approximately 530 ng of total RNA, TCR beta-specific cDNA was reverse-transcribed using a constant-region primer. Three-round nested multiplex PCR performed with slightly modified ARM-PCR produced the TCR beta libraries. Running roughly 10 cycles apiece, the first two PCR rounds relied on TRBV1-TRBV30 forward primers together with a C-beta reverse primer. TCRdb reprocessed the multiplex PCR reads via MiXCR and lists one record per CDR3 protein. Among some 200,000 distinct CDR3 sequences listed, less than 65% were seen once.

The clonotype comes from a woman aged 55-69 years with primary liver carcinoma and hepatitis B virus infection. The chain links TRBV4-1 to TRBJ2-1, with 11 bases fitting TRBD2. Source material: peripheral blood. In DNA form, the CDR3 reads TGCGCCAGCAGCCAACTAGCGGGAGGAGATTACAATGAGCAGTTCCTC. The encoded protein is CASSQLAGGDYNEQFL.